These T cell receptor beta chains were read from a single sample in a study of shared clonotypes between healthy human individuals. Assay used: immunoSEQ multiplex PCR; TCRdb lists only in-frame clones, some missing. This sample yields some 500,000 clones, of which roughly 95% are seen a single time; about 0.068% belongs to the top ten. Input material: naive CD4+ T cells sorted from blood. These receptors came from a woman under 40 in good health. Each CDR3 is given with its conserved first and last residue. Fields, in order: clone size, J gene, V gene, D gene, CDR3 protein, CDR3 DNA. D genes are given only for firm matches. Rows give clone size only sometimes, using once, few, many, or a class for an expanded clone.

NA	TRBJ1-2	TRBV4-1	NA	CASSDRIGVNYGYTF	TGCGCCAGCAGCGATCGGATCGGGGTAAACTATGGCTACACCTTC
NA	TRBJ2-5	TRBV4-1	TRBD2	CASSQDLAGPDYGETQYF	TGCGCCAGCAGCCAAGATTTAGCGGGCCCGGACTATGGAGAGACCCAGTACTTC
NA	TRBJ2-5	TRBV7-2	NA	CASSLVDGTQETQYF	TGTGCCAGCAGCTTAGTTGACGGAACGCAAGAGACCCAGTACTTC
NA	TRBJ2-1	TRBV28	TRBD1	CASSSHDRGTSEQFF	TGTGCCAGCAGTTCACACGACAGGGGGACCAGTGAGCAGTTCTTC
NA	TRBJ2-7	TRBV10-3	NA	CAISGGPRSYEQYF	TGTGCCATCAGTGGGGGCCCCCGCAGCTACGAGCAGTACTTC
NA	TRBJ2-3	TRBV27	NA	CASSTSGTPRGQYF	TGTGCCAGCAGTACCTCCGGGACCCCGCGAGGGCAGTATTTT
NA	TRBJ1-5	TRBV5-4	NA	CASSVAGSSNQPQHF	TGTGCCAGCAGCGTGGCGGGATCTAGCAATCAGCCCCAGCATTTT
NA	TRBJ2-1	TRBV11-2	NA	CASSLDPVPLGQFF	TGTGCCAGCAGCTTAGATCCGGTTCCCCTGGGGCAGTTCTTC
NA	TRBJ1-1	TRBV11-2	TRBD1	CASSRTGWTEAFF	TGTGCCAGCAGTAGGACAGGGTGGACCGAAGCTTTCTTT
NA	TRBJ1-5	TRBV6-5	NA	CASSYRDSNQPQHF	TGTGCCAGCAGTTACCGGGATAGCAATCAGCCCCAGCATTTT
NA	TRBJ2-7	TRBV10-3	TRBD2	CAISEWEGGYSSYEQYF	TGTGCCATCAGTGAGTGGGAGGGTGGTTACTCCTCCTACGAGCAGTACTTC
NA	TRBJ2-7	TRBV18	TRBD1	CASSRATGGIYEQYF	TGTGCCAGCTCACGGGCGACAGGGGGGATCTACGAGCAGTACTTC
NA	TRBJ2-7	TRBV5-1	NA	CASSLILTSSYEQYF	TGCGCCAGCAGCTTGATCCTAACGAGCTCCTACGAGCAGTACTTC
NA	TRBJ2-4	TRBV28	TRBD2	CASRGGVNIQYF	TGTGCCAGCAGGGGAGGGGTAAACATTCAGTACTTC
NA	TRBJ2-3	TRBV7-3	TRBD2	CASSLTSGRTDTQYF	TGTGCCAGCAGCTTAACTAGCGGGCGAACAGATACGCAGTATTTT
NA	TRBJ1-2	TRBV4-2	TRBD1	CASSQGPTVMGSDRGGYGYTF	TGTGCCAGCAGCCAAGGTCCCACGGTTATGGGGTCCGACAGGGGAGGATATGGCTACACCTTC
NA	TRBJ2-1	TRBV9	TRBD2	CASSGREVSYNEQFF	TGTGCCAGCAGCGGGCGGGAGGTAAGCTACAATGAGCAGTTCTTC
NA	TRBJ2-7	TRBV13	TRBD1	CASSTTGQPPAEQYF	TGTGCCAGCAGCACGACGGGACAGCCCCCTGCCGAGCAGTACTTC
NA	TRBJ1-5	TRBV10-2	NA	CASSELDFLSNQPQHF	TGCGCCAGCAGTGAGTTGGATTTTCTTAGCAATCAGCCCCAGCATTTT
NA	TRBJ2-4	TRBV28	TRBD2	CASTSSGSGIMVQYF	TGTGCCAGCACCTCTAGCGGGAGCGGCATAATGGTTCAGTACTTC
NA	TRBJ2-1	TRBV28	TRBD2	CASSPRSSGRVSYNEQFF	TGTGCCAGCAGTCCACGGAGTAGCGGGAGGGTCTCCTACAATGAGCAGTTCTTC
NA	TRBJ2-7	TRBV5-5	TRBD1	CASSSSTGTEQYF	TGTGCCAGCAGCTCATCGACAGGGACCGAGCAGTACTTC
NA	TRBJ2-1	TRBV5-1	NA	CASSLSRHNEQFF	TGCGCCAGCAGCTTGAGCAGGCACAATGAGCAGTTCTTC
once	TRBJ2-5	TRBV28	TRBD2	CASSSSSGREVETQYF	TGTGCCAGCAGTTCCTCTAGCGGGAGGGAGGTAGAGACCCAGTACTTC
NA	TRBJ1-3	TRBV29-1	TRBD1	CSVEGDRVNTIYF	TGCAGCGTTGAGGGGGACAGGGTCAACACCATATATTTT
NA	TRBJ2-7	TRBV27	NA	CASTSFSPYEQYF	TGTGCCAGCACCTCATTCTCCCCCTACGAGCAGTACTTC
NA	TRBJ2-7	TRBV6-6	NA	CASSYSSGASYEQYF	TGTGCCAGCAGTTACTCCTCGGGGGCCTCCTACGAGCAGTACTTC
once	TRBJ1-5	TRBV19	NA	CASSIYVDGSNQPQHF	TGTGCCAGTAGTATTTATGTTGACGGAAGCAATCAGCCCCAGCATTTT
NA	TRBJ2-2	TRBV7-7	NA	CASSSNTGELFF	TGTGCCAGCAGCTCCAACACCGGGGAGCTGTTTTTT
NA	TRBJ2-1	TRBV14	NA	CASSQVRRAGNEQFF	TGTGCCAGCAGCCAAGTTAGGAGGGCCGGGAATGAGCAGTTCTTC
NA	TRBJ2-5	TRBV27	NA	CASSPLLGKGFIETQYF	TGTGCCAGCAGTCCATTACTAGGAAAAGGGTTCATAGAGACCCAGTACTTC
NA	TRBJ1-1	TRBV27	NA	CASSQGTPNTEAFF	TGTGCCAGCAGTCAGGGGACACCGAACACTGAAGCTTTCTTT
NA	TRBJ1-2	TRBV2	TRBD1	CASSRTGPFTYGYTF	TGTGCCAGCAGCCGGACAGGGCCTTTTACCTATGGCTACACCTTC
NA	TRBJ1-5	TRBV5-1	TRBD1	CASSFTTGVGQPQHF	TGCGCCAGCAGCTTCACGACAGGGGTTGGGCAGCCCCAGCATTTT
NA	TRBJ1-4	TRBV9	NA	CASSRDQGEEKLFF	TGTGCCAGCAGCCGGGACCAAGGGGAGGAAAAACTGTTTTTT
NA	TRBJ2-7	TRBV2	TRBD2	CASYGTSGSYEQYF	TGTGCCAGCTATGGGACTAGCGGGAGCTACGAGCAGTACTTC
NA	TRBJ1-1	TRBV15	NA	CATSRDYFTEAFF	TGTGCCACCAGCAGAGATTATTTTACTGAAGCTTTCTTT
NA	TRBJ1-3	TRBV6-6	NA	CASSRDTGNTIYF	TGTGCCAGCAGTCGGGACACCGGAAACACCATATATTTT
once	TRBJ2-7	TRBV10-1	TRBD1	CASSELDRDRGEQYF	TGCGCCAGCAGTGAATTGGACCGGGACAGAGGCGAGCAGTACTTC
NA	TRBJ1-3	TRBV2	NA	CASRGNSGNTIYF	TGTGCCAGCCGGGGGAATTCTGGAAACACCATATATTTT
NA	TRBJ1-4	TRBV2	TRBD1	CASSLLTGGKELFF	TGTGCCAGCAGCCTACTGACAGGGGGGAAAGAACTGTTTTTT
once	TRBJ2-7	TRBV4-2	NA	CASSLGADRSSYEQYF	TGTGCCAGCAGCCTGGGGGCCGACAGGAGCTCCTACGAGCAGTACTTC
NA	TRBJ1-5	TRBV6-1	TRBD1	CASSESRQGRNNQPQHF	TGTGCCAGCAGTGAAAGTCGACAGGGGAGAAACAATCAGCCCCAGCATTTT
once	TRBJ2-7	TRBV7-2	NA	CASSLPGALRYEQYF	TGTGCCAGCAGCTTACCGGGAGCTTTGCGCTACGAGCAGTACTTC
NA	TRBJ2-7	TRBV6-1	TRBD2	CASSGTSGSYEQYF	TGTGCCAGCTCCGGGACTAGCGGCTCCTACGAGCAGTACTTC
NA	TRBJ1-2	TRBV6-5	NA	CASSYSTGYGYTF	TGTGCCAGCAGTTACTCAACAGGATATGGCTACACCTTC